This TCR beta chain derives from a study of T-cell memory formation after mild COVID-19. Study-wide points: The CD4+ clones that contracted clustered mainly within CM and EM, and the CD8+ clones concentrated in EMRA.

TCRdb re-analysed the 5' RACE reads in MiXCR, keeping a single row per CDR3 protein. The sample includes 300,000 to 400,000 distinct CDR3 sequences, roughly 13% seen only once; the top ten take 22%. This clonotype was recorded at least ten times. Its antigen is unidentified. The sequenced sample was PBMCs or a T cell subset sorted from them (not recorded which). This sequence originates from a man between 18 and 29 years old who had mild COVID-19 (a few samples of this study predate the infection). Cell type and time point are not known.

The CDR3 DNA sequence: TGTGCCAGCAGCCGTGGGACTTCCTACGAGCAGTACTTC. This encodes CASSRGTSYEQYF. The chain combines TRBV7-9 with TRBJ2-7, with D perhaps TRBD2 (6 bases). Per the germline V gene, CDR1 is SEHNR and CDR2 is FQNEAQ (reference sequence). V dropped 5 bases and J dropped 1 base, with 9 bases sitting between them. This CDR3 spans 13 amino acids. The complete variable domain, with remaining parts taken from reference TRBV7-9 and TRBJ2-7, reads DTGVSQNPRHKITKRGQNVTFRCDPISEHNRLYWYRQTLGQGPEFLTYFQNEAQLEKSRLLSDRFSAERPKGSFSTLEIQRTEQGDSAMYLCASSRGTSYEQYFGPGTRLTVT.